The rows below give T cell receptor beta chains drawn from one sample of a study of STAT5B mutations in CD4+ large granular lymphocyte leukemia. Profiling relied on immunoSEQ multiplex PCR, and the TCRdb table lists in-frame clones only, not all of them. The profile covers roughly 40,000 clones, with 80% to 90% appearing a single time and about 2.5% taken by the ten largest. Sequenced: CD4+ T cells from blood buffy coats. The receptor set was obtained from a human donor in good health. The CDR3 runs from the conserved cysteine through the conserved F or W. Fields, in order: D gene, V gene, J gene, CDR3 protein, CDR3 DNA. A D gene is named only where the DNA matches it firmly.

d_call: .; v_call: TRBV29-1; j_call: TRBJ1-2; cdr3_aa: CSVASGNGYTF; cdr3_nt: TGCAGCGTCGCGTCTGGCAACGGCTACACCTTC
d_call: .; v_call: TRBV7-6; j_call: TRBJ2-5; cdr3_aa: CASSLYQETQYF; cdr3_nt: TGTGCCAGCAGCCTGTACCAAGAGACCCAGTACTTC
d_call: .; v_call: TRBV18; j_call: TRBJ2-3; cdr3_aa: CASSPSVDTQYF; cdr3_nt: TGTGCCAGCTCACCGTCGGTAGATACGCAGTATTTT
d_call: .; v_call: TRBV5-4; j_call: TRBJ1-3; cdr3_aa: CASSSYGNTIYF; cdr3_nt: TGTGCCAGCAGCTCTTATGGAAACACCATATATTTT
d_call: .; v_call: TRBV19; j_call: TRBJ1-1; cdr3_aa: CASSIGGRMAFF; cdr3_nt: TGTGCCAGTAGTATAGGAGGAAGGATGGCTTTCTTT
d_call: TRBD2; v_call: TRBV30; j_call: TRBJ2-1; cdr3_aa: CAWGGSGRPSEQFF; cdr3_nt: TGTGCCTGGGGGGGTAGCGGGAGGCCTAGTGAGCAGTTCTTC
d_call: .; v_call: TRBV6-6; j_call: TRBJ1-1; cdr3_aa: CASSYPPNTEAFF; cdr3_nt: TGTGCCAGCAGTTACCCACCGAACACTGAAGCTTTCTTT
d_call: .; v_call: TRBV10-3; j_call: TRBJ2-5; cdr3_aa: CAISRDQETQYF; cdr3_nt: TGTGCCATCAGCAGGGATCAAGAGACCCAGTACTTC
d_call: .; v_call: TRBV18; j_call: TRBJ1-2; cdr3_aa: CASSPPGQGGYTF; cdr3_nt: TGTGCCAGCTCACCTCCGGGACAAGGTGGCTACACCTTC
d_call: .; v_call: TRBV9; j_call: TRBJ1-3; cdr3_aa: CASSVLQQYGGPRNTIYF; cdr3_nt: TGTGCCAGCAGCGTACTCCAGCAGTATGGGGGGCCGAGAAACACCATATATTTT